This TCR beta chain appears in the sequencing data of a study of T cell repertoires in cytomegalovirus infection. Study overall: The authors used CMV epitopes that were HLA-C-restricted (recently identified) and HLA-B-restricted (well studied). Indications of both CMV infection and matching HLA type were provided by public TCR beta signatures. Findings and limits, study-wide: Summed frequency of shared TCR beta families picked out CMV carriers who also had the relevant HLA. HLA-C-restricted, CMV-specific TCR beta clonotypes were dominant ex vivo.

The CDR3 extends over 13 amino acids. The V gene's germline CDR1 is DFQATT and CDR2 SNEGSKA (reference sequence). Germline trimming cut 1 base from V and 8 bases from J; bases unmatched to any gene: 6. TCRdb re-analysed the reads in MiXCR, keeping a single row per CDR3 protein. The repertoire includes about a million distinct CDR3 sequences, less than 35% of them detected once, and 11% to 15% sits in the top ten. This clonotype has just one count. Its antigen is still unknown. This material consisted of cultured CD8+ T cells from PBMCs, taken from culture after CMV antigen stimulation. The J gene is TRBJ1-2, the V gene TRBV20-1; 8 bases map to TRBD1. The source is a human donor in good health (CMV status not recorded). Some clones in this sample may be carry-over from other donors' samples. The CDR3 loop is CSARGAGGRGYTF. The CDR3 DNA sequence: TGCAGTGCTAGAGGGGCAGGGGGCAGGGGCTACACCTTC.